These 9 T cell receptor beta chains were all obtained from the same sample, sequenced in a study of OX40 agonist ivuxolimab in advanced cancers. The repertoire was sequenced with immunoSEQ multiplex PCR; TCRdb's copy has only in-frame clones and lacks some. Seen here are some 77,000 clones, about 88% observed once, and the top ten hold roughly 1.1%. Sample: CD4+ or CD8+ T cells sorted from blood, taken in a trial of the OX40 agonist ivuxolimab. All receptors derive from an adult with an advanced solid tumor such as melanoma, head and neck, liver or kidney cancer.

The chain recombines TRBV7-2 with TRBJ2-7, with a possible D match to TRBD1 (6 bases). This CDR3 region has 13 residues. V lost 4 bases to trimming and J lost 5 bases, with 12 bases between them. Germline V gene data show CDR1 as SGHTA and CDR2 as FQGNSA. As DNA, the CDR3 is TGTGCCAGCAGCTACAGGGAAGGGGACGAGCAGTACTTC. This codes for CASSYREGDEQYF.

V gene TRBV19 combines with J gene TRBJ1-5, with 10 bases aligning to TRBD1. After removal of 6 bases from V and 2 bases from J, the junction contained 1 base not matched to a gene. The CDR3 contains 14 residues. Germline CDR1 reads LNHDA; CDR2 reads SQIVND (reference sequence). The CDR3 sequence: CASRGTGGNQPQHF. In DNA, the CDR3 is TGTGCCAGTAGGGGGACAGGGGGCAATCAGCCCCAGCATTTT.

V is TRBV18 and J is TRBJ1-1; D is uncertain. Trimming shortened V by 5 bases and J by 1 base, and 8 bases separated the two germline ends. Looked up from germline, CDR1 is KGHSH and CDR2 is LQKENI. The CDR3 has 13 residues. CDR3 residues: CASSSGENTEAFF. CDR3 in DNA: TGTGCCAGCTCATCGGGAGAGAACACTGAAGCTTTCTTT.

The chain employs TRBV5-1 and TRBJ2-5, with 7 positions matching TRBD1. The V gene end was trimmed by 6 bases and the J gene end by 0 bases; junction bases not matched to a gene: 5. The CDR3 length is 14 residues. CDR1 and CDR2 from the germline V gene are SGHRS and YFSETQ. CDR3 DNA: TGCGCCAGCAACAAACAGGGGAACCAAGAGACCCAGTACTTC. Encoded protein: CASNKQGNQETQYF.

The chain couples TRBV4-3 to TRBJ2-1; 9 positions agree with TRBD1. Trimming removed 3 bases from V and 7 bases from J; junction bases left unmatched: 13. Germline V gene lookup returns CDR1 LGHNA and CDR2 YSLEER. The CDR3 totals 17 residues. The CDR3 region is CASSHGQGPLGRNEQFF. CDR3 sequence (DNA): TGCGCCAGCAGCCACGGACAGGGGCCCCTAGGGAGGAATGAGCAGTTCTTC.

The chain employs TRBV7-2 and TRBJ2-7; TRBD2 agrees at 10 bases. The CDR3 sequence is 15 residues long. With V trimmed by 4 bases and J by 2 bases, 5 bases remained unmatched. Germline V gives CDR1 SGHTA, CDR2 FQGNSA. The CDR3 region is CASSSGLAAPYEQYF. The CDR3 DNA reads as TGTGCCAGCAGCTCCGGACTAGCGGCCCCCTACGAGCAGTACTTC.

V usage is TRBV5-4 and J usage is TRBJ1-1; 10 nucleotides align to TRBD1. This CDR3 region has 14 residues. V was clipped by 3 bases and J by 4 bases; unmatched bases: 3. Germline V gene sequence: CDR1 SGHNT, CDR2 YYREEE (reference sequence). The CDR3: CASSSDRGSTEAFF. The CDR3 bases are TGTGCCAGCAGCTCGGACAGGGGGAGCACTGAAGCTTTCTTT.

The rearrangement links TRBV11-2 to TRBJ1-1; 7 bases align to TRBD1. The V gene end was trimmed by 5 bases and the J gene end by 2 bases; junction bases not matched to a gene: 2. CDR1 is SGHAT, CDR2 FQNNGV, per germline. This CDR3 is built from 13 residues. CDR3 DNA sequence: TGTGCCAGCAGCCGACAGGGCAACACTGAAGCTTTCTTT. Translation gives CASSRQGNTEAFF.

V and J are TRBV30 and TRBJ2-3; TRBD1 aligns across 7 bases. Looked up from germline, CDR1 is GTSNPN and CDR2 is SVGIG (reference sequence). This CDR3 is built from 13 residues. Germline trimming cut 0 bases from V and 3 bases from J; bases unmatched to any gene: 0. CDR3 amino acids: CAWSVQGTDTQYF. CDR3 sequence (DNA): TGTGCCTGGAGTGTACAGGGGACAGATACGCAGTATTTT.